This T cell receptor (delta chain) derives from a study of gamma-delta T cells after stem cell transplantation. Unmatched junction bases numbered 26, after V lost 0 bases and J lost 5 bases. CDR3 length: 22 residues. Germline lookup yields CDR1 GEAIGNYY and CDR2 EKD. TCRdb made new clone calls on the RT-PCR reads using CATT. The sample holds over 2,500 delta-chain clones, roughly 22% seen once. The chain links TRDV2 to TRDJ1; the match to TRDD3 covers 10 bases. Sequencing was done on a sample of gamma-delta T cells. The origin of this receptor is a human donor. It is not recorded whose cells these are; they may come from a transplant donor. The CDR3 DNA reads TGTGCCTGTGACACCGTCTCATCCCTTTACTTGTCGGGGGATACGGGCGGGGATAAACTCATCTTT. This encodes CACDTVSSLYLSGDTGGDKLIF.